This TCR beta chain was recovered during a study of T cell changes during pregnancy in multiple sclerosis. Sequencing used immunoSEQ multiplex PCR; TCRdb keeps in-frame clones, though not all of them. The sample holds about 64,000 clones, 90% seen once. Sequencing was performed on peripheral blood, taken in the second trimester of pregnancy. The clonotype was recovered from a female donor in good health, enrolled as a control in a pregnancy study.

CDR3 protein: CASGRLAANEQFF. CDR3 sequence (DNA): TGTGCCAGCGGAAGACTAGCGGCCAATGAGCAGTTCTTC. This chain links TRBV9 with TRBJ2-1; the match to TRBD2 covers 9 bases. The junction had 5 bases not matched to a gene; V was cut back by 7 bases and J by 6 bases. The CDR3 has 13 residues. In germline, CDR1 is SGDLS, CDR2 YYNGEE.